This TCR beta chain was obtained from a study of cytomegalovirus exposure and HLA in healthy donors. Overall study: Of the donors genotyped, a few hundred in all, about 81% fell in the Caucasian-associated ancestry cluster.

Notes on this clone: Its matching antigen is unknown.

Researchers ran the PCR with 60 Vbeta and 13 Jbeta primers. Authors' processing steps: A follow-up analysis tallied 65 million to 80 million unique TCR beta chains, roughly 10 million shared. Produced via immunoSEQ multiplex PCR; TCRdb's table is partial and in-frame only. The DNA gave D and trimming, while V, J and clone size come from that table. The sample holds 150,000 to 200,000 clones, roughly four fifths seen once. Overall study findings and caveats: Reports indicated that the classifier achieved high specificity and sensitivity in diagnosing cytomegalovirus status. At a 0.05 false discovery rate, a later analysis found about 17,000 TCR beta sequences to be associated with HLA alleles.

The ends were cut back, 9 bases at V and 7 bases at J, with 16 bases in the middle. The CDR3 is made up of 13 amino acids. Per the germline V gene, CDR1 is SNHLY and CDR2 is FYNNEI. The sequenced sample was PBMCs. The rearrangement uses TRBV2 and TRBJ1-5; D may be TRBD1 (5 bases). This sequence was found in a man aged 50-59 years in good health and CMV-seropositive. The CDR3 coding sequence is TGTGCCAGTCGGGACTCCTGGGGGCAGCCCCAGCATTTT. Translating it yields CASRDSWGQPQHF.